These 25 T cell receptor beta chains originate from one sample sequenced in a study of blood T cell repertoires in COVID-19. The data were produced by immunoSEQ multiplex PCR, yet TCRdb's version contains in-frame clones alone and is incomplete. The sample contains about 20,000 clones, 91% of which appear only once. The sample consisted of peripheral blood. These receptors originate from a human donor in a cohort sampled during active COVID-19.

The chain combines TRBV5-6 with TRBJ1-5; the match to TRBD1 covers 11 bases. V trimming: 4 bases; J trimming: 6 bases; junction bases outside the gene matches: 15. Germline values: CDR1 SGHDT, CDR2 YYEEEE. The CDR3 is 18 amino acids. The CDR3 is CASSRTRDRGRGPQPQHF. CDR3 bases: TGTGCCAGCAGCAGGACCCGGGACAGGGGGAGAGGGCCTCAGCCCCAGCATTTT.

As DNA, the CDR3 is TGTGCCAGCAGCCCCAGACAGGGGCTGCCTATGAACACTGAAGCTTTCTTT. Its protein product is CASSPRQGLPMNTEAFF. This sequence joins TRBV5-6 and TRBJ1-1, with TRBD1 identical over 8 bases. J gave up 0 bases and V 4 bases, and 11 bases lay outside the gene matches. The CDR3 is 17 amino acids. Germline lookup yields CDR1 SGHDT and CDR2 YYEEEE.

This rearrangement joins TRBV9 to TRBJ1-2; D is possibly TRBD1 (5 bases). Germline V lookup: CDR1 SGDLS, CDR2 YYNGEE. The V end lost 0 bases, the J end lost 0 bases, and 12 bases lay between the germline ends. There are 16 residues in the CDR3. The CDR3 sequence is CASSVESAGSNYGYTF. CDR3 DNA: TGTGCCAGCAGCGTAGAGTCGGCAGGGTCTAACTATGGCTACACCTTC.

This clone has just one count. The chain combines TRBV18 with TRBJ2-4, with TRBD1 matching over 7 bases. The V gene's germline CDR1 is KGHSH and CDR2 LQKENI. Trimming took 5 bases from V and 4 from J; bases not matched to a gene: 8. The CDR3 has 15 amino acids. This chain's CDR3 is CASSWSGTVKNIQYF. The CDR3 DNA sequence: TGTGCCAGCTCATGGTCCGGGACAGTAAAAAACATTCAGTACTTC.

This clone occurred once. The chain has TRBV5-4 and TRBJ2-2; D may be TRBD1 (5 bases). Trimming left V 1 base short and J 0 bases short, with 10 bases between. This CDR3 contains 16 residues. From germline, CDR1 is SGHNT and CDR2 YYREEE (reference sequence). CDR3 in DNA: TGTGCCAGCAGCTTGTACAGGTCGACGAACACCGGGGAGCTGTTTTTT. Encoded protein: CASSLYRSTNTGELFF.

This clone has a single count. The rearrangement joins TRBV4-1 to TRBJ1-4; maybe TRBD1 (5 bases). Trimming took 3 bases from V and 4 from J, leaving 18 bases between them. Germline lookup yields CDR1 MGHRA and CDR2 YSYEKL. The CDR3 extends over 17 amino acids. The chain's CDR3 is CASSQGFQSGVNEKLFF. CDR3 nucleotide sequence: TGCGCCAGCAGCCAGGGTTTCCAGTCGGGGGTTAATGAAAAACTGTTTTTT.

The rearrangement links TRBV5-1 to TRBJ2-7; 8 nucleotides align to TRBD1. Trimming cost V 4 bases and J 10 bases; bases outside gene matches: 10. There are 13 residues in the CDR3. Germline V gives CDR1 SGHRS, CDR2 YFSETQ. The CDR3 sequence is CASSLKDRGYQYF. The CDR3 nucleotides read TGCGCCAGCAGCCTCAAAGACAGGGGATATCAGTACTTC.

The rearrangement links TRBV6-2 or TRBV6-3 to TRBJ1-2; a weak D match, TRBD1 (5 bases). The CDR3 has 14 amino acids. The germline gives CDR1 MNHEY, CDR2 SVGEGT. The V gene lost 6 bases and the J gene lost 8 bases, with 19 bases spanning the gap. The CDR3 region is CASSLSRTSVGYTF. CDR3 sequence (DNA): TGTGCCAGCAGCCTATCCCGGACATCCGTGGGCTACACCTTC.

J is TRBJ1-1 and V is TRBV7-3; D is uncertain. Germline V lookup: CDR1 SGHTA, CDR2 FQGTGA. The CDR3 contains 13 residues. Trimming stripped 6 bases from V and 5 bases from J, with 13 bases between. The CDR3 DNA sequence: TGTGCCAGCAGACACGACGGAGGGACTGAAGCTTTCTTT. It encodes CASRHDGGTEAFF.

This chain uses TRBV11-1 with TRBJ2-7, with TRBD1 matching over 7 bases. The length of the CDR3 is 15 residues. The V gene's germline CDR1 is SGHAT and CDR2 FQDESV (reference sequence). Trimming took 1 base from V and 1 from J; bases not matched to a gene: 4. The CDR3 region has the DNA TGTGCCAGCAGCTTAGGGACAGGAACTTCCTACGAGCAGTACTTC. This encodes CASSLGTGTSYEQYF. The full variable domain, its missing parts supplied by reference TRBV11-1 and TRBJ2-7, is EAEVAQSPRYKITEKSQAVAFWCDPISGHATLYWYRQILGQGPELLVQFQDESVVDDSQLPKDRFSAERLKGVDSTLKIQPAELGDSAMYLCASSLGTGTSYEQYFGPGTRLTVT.

The chain combines TRBV15 with TRBJ1-5; D gene unclear. The CDR3 loop spans 13 amino acids. Germline V gene lookup returns CDR1 LNHNV and CDR2 YYDKDF (reference sequence). V shed 4 bases and J shed 12 bases, with 16 bases lying between them. CDR3 sequence: CATSTSALRVQHF. The DNA for the CDR3 is TGTGCCACCAGCACGTCAGCCCTGAGGGTCCAGCATTTT.

This rearrangement joins TRBV9 to TRBJ2-1; 8 bases map to TRBD1. The CDR3 is 16 amino acids. V was pared by 0 bases and J by 2 bases, with 4 bases of the junction left unmatched. Per germline, CDR1 SGDLS and CDR2 YYNGEE. The chain's CDR3 is CASSVGGTGPYNEQFF. In nucleotides, the CDR3 is TGTGCCAGCAGCGTAGGAGGGACAGGACCCTACAATGAGCAGTTCTTC.

The chain uses TRBV9 and TRBJ2-4; TRBD2 agrees at 9 bases. V lost 4 bases to trimming and J lost 8 bases; unmatched junction nucleotides: 7. The CDR3 consists of 14 residues. Per the germline V gene, CDR1 is SGDLS and CDR2 is YYNGEE. The CDR3 nucleotides read TGTGCCAGCAGCCCCGTAGCGGGAGAACACATTCAGTACTTC. Its translation is CASSPVAGEHIQYF.

The rearrangement joins TRBV28 to TRBJ2-1; 12 bases map to TRBD2. This CDR3 is built from 16 residues. Germline CDR1 is MDHEN and CDR2 is SYDVKM. J gave up 5 bases and V 5 bases, and 7 bases lay outside the gene matches. CDR3 protein: CASSHPSGGGNNEQFF. The CDR3 DNA reads TGTGCCAGCAGTCACCCTAGCGGGGGGGGAAACAATGAGCAGTTCTTC.

The rearrangement links TRBV19 to TRBJ1-2; no firm D call. Germline loops: CDR1 LNHDA, CDR2 SQIVND (reference sequence). This CDR3 contains 15 residues. V shed 7 bases and J shed 1 base, with 16 bases lying between them. CDR3 bases: TGTGCCAGTATGAGATCAGGTAGAAGTAACTATGGCTACACCTTC. This sequence encodes CASMRSGRSNYGYTF. The full variable domain, its missing parts supplied by reference TRBV19 and TRBJ1-2, is DGGITQSPKYLFRKEGQNVTLSCEQNLNHDAMYWYRQDPGQGLRLIYYSQIVNDFQKGDIAEGYSVSREKKESFPLTVTSAQKNPTAFYLCASMRSGRSNYGYTFGSGTRLTVV.

This clone has just one count. The chain links TRBV10-3 to TRBJ1-2, with 9 nucleotides matching TRBD1. The CDR3 length is 16 residues. Germline CDR1 and CDR2: ENHRY and SYGVKD. J lost 1 base, V lost 3 bases, and 6 bases had no gene match. In nucleotides, the CDR3 is TGTGCCATCAGTGATTGGACAGGGGCCGTTAACTATGGCTACACCTTC. Translating it yields CAISDWTGAVNYGYTF.

CDR3 DNA: TGTGCCACCACTGCCGGGACTAGCGGGAGTGATGAGCAGTTCTTC. This codes for CATTAGTSGSDEQFF. The rearrangement joins TRBV24-1 to TRBJ2-1, with 14 bases identical to TRBD2. CDR3 size: 15 residues. The V segment lost 8 bases and the J segment 8 bases; nucleotides outside the gene matches: 7. Germline V CDR1 and CDR2: KGHDR, SFDVKD.

This sequence joins TRBV27 and TRBJ2-2, with 8 bases matching TRBD1. CDR1 is MNHEY and CDR2 is SMNVEV in the germline V gene (reference sequence). The junction had 14 bases not matched to a gene; V was cut back by 3 bases and J by 2 bases. The length of the CDR3 is 19 residues. The CDR3 sequence: CASSFFPTKTGANTGELFF. CDR3 nucleotides: TGTGCCAGCAGTTTTTTTCCGACTAAGACAGGGGCTAACACCGGGGAGCTGTTTTTT.

The chain combines TRBV6-5 with TRBJ1-5; 7 bases are a match to TRBD1. The trim removed 6 bases at V and 4 bases at J, leaving 6 bases unmatched. The CDR3 has 14 amino acids. Germline V gene sequence: CDR1 MNHEY, CDR2 SVGAGI. Here the CDR3 DNA reads TGTGCCAGCAGGGCCGGGACAGCTAATCAGCCCCAGCATTTT. Translation: CASRAGTANQPQHF.

This clone was recorded once. The chain carries TRBV30 and TRBJ1-1, with 7 bases aligning to TRBD1. V trimming: 7 bases; J trimming: 1 base; junction bases outside the gene matches: 12. The CDR3 totals 15 residues. Germline-derived CDR1 and CDR2 are GTSNPN and SVGIG (reference sequence). DNA of the CDR3: TGTGCCTACCACGATACAGGGGCGGGGAACACTGAAGCTTTCTTT. It translates to CAYHDTGAGNTEAFF. The variable domain in full, with the rest retrieved from reference TRBV30 and TRBJ1-1, is SQTIHQWPATLVQPVGSPLSLECTVEGTSNPNLYWYRQAAGRGLQLLFYSVGIGQISSEVPQNLSASRPQDRQFILSSKKLLLSDSGFYLCAYHDTGAGNTEAFFGQGTRLTVV.

This clone was observed once. The chain has TRBV29-1 and TRBJ1-1, with D tentatively TRBD1 (5 bases). The V gene's germline CDR1 is SQVTM and CDR2 ANQGSEA. V was trimmed by 4 bases and J by 2 bases, leaving 17 bases between them. The CDR3 runs 15 residues. The CDR3 bases are TGCAGCGTTGCTATCGCAGGCGGGGGAAACACTGAAGCTTTCTTT. This encodes CSVAIAGGGNTEAFF.

V usage is TRBV7-2 and J usage is TRBJ2-1, with D possibly matching TRBD1 (6 bases). Germline V gene data show CDR1 as SGHTA and CDR2 as FQGNSA. The CDR3 contains 13 residues. V was pared by 1 base and J by 11 bases, with 12 bases between. The CDR3 coding sequence is TGTGCCAGCAGCTTAGTGGGGGCACAGAAGCAGTTCTTC. Its translation: CASSLVGAQKQFF.

The V gene is TRBV24-1, the J gene TRBJ2-3; 7 nucleotides align to TRBD2. The CDR3 runs to 18 residues. The trim removed 4 bases at V and 1 base at J, leaving 13 bases unmatched. Germline assignment: CDR1 KGHDR and CDR2 SFDVKD. Here the CDR3 reads CATSDHQVGGTGTDTQYF. Written as DNA, the CDR3 is TGTGCCACCAGTGACCACCAGGTGGGGGGGACCGGCACAGATACGCAGTATTTT.

In nucleotides, the CDR3 is TGCAGTGCTAGTAAATCTGTTCGTGCAGATACGCAGTATTTT. Its translation is CSASKSVRADTQYF. This chain connects TRBV20-1 to TRBJ2-3; D unresolved. This CDR3 spans 14 amino acids. V was shortened by 3 bases and J by 4 bases, with 14 bases between the two germline ends. Germline V gene lookup returns CDR1 DFQATT and CDR2 SNEGSKA (reference sequence).

The rearrangement links TRBV6-1 to TRBJ2-5, with 7 nucleotides matching TRBD2. The CDR3 contains 16 residues. The germline gives CDR1 MNHNS, CDR2 SASEGT. V trimming: 1 base; J trimming: 1 base; junction bases outside the gene matches: 6. CDR3 sequence: CASSEVWGGTQETQYF. The CDR3 bases are TGTGCCAGCAGTGAAGTATGGGGGGGGACCCAAGAGACCCAGTACTTC.